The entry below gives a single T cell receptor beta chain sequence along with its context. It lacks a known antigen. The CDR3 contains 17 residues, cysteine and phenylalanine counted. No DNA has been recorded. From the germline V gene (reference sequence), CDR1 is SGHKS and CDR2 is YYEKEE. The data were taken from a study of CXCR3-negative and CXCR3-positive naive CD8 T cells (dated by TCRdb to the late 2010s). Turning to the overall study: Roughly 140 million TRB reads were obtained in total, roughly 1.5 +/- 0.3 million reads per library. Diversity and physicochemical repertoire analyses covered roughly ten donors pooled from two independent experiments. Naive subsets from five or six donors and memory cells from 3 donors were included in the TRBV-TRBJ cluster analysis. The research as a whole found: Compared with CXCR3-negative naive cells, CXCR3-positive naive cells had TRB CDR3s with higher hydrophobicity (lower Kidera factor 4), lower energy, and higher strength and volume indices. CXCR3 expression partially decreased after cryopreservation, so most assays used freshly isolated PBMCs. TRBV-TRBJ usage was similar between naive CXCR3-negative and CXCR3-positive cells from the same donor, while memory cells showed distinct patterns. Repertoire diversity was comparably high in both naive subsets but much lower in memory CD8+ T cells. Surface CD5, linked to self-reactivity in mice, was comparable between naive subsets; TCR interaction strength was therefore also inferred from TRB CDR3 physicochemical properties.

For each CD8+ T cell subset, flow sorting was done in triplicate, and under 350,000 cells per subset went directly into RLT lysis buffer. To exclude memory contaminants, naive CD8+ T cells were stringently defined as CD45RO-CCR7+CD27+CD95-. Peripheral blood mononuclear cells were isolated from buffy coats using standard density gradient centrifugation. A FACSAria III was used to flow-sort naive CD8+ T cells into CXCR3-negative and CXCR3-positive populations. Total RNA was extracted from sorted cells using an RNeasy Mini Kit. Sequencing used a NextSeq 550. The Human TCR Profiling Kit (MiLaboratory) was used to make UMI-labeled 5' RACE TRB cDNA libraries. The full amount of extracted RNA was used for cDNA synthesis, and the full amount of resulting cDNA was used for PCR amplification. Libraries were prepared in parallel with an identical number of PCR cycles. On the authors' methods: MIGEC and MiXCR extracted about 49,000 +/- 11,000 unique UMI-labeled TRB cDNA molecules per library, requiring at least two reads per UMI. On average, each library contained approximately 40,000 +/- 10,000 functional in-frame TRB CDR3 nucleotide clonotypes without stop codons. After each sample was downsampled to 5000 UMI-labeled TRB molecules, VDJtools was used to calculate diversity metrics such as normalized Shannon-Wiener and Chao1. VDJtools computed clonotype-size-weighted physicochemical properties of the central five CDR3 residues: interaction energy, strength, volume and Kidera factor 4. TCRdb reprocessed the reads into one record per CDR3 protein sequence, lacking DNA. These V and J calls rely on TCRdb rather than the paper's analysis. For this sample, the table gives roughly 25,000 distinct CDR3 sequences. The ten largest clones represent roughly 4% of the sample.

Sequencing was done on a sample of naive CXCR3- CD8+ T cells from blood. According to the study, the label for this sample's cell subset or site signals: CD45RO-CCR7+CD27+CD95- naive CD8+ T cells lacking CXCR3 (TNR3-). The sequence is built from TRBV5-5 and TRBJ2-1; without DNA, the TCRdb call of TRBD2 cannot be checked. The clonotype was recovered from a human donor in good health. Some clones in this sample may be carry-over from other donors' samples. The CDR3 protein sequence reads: CASTPDYPFSSYNVQFF. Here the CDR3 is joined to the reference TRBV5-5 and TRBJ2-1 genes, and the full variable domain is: DAGVTQSPTHLIKTRGQQVTLRCSPISGHKSVSWYQQVLGQGPQFIFQYYEKEERGRGNFPDRFSARQFPNYSSELNVNALLLGDSALYLCASTPDYPFSSYNVQFFGPGTRLTVL.